This T cell receptor (beta chain) comes out of a study of multiple sclerosis patients with progressive multifocal leukoencephalopathy (dated by TCRdb to 2018 to 2020). General notes on the study: The controls were several MS patients treated with natalizumab who did not develop PML and who were sampled longitudinally. The study examined peripheral T and B cells of MS patients who developed PML (4 under natalizumab, 1 after alemtuzumab) and treated patients who did not. A couple of patients on natalizumab who later developed PML were tracked over time from before therapy, through 6 and 12 months, up to PML onset. The goal of the study was to detect any JC virus-specific or public T-cell expansions that arose at the time of PML onset. Results and caveats for the whole study, not just this receptor: Analysis was limited to peripheral blood, even though cerebrospinal fluid or brain lymphocytes might be more informative for natalizumab-associated PML. When PML developed, no shared TRBV or TRBJ gene usage and no preferred TRBV-TRBJ pairings were found. In most PML patients, lower normalized Shannon entropy suggested less diverse TRB repertoires, while the natalizumab-treated controls had values close to 1. Although TRB clones above 0.5% frequency turned up only in PML patients, the clones expanded at PML onset were already present before and during natalizumab therapy. Because of the small, descriptive cohort, whether findings reflect JC virus infection or general immunocompromise remained unclear.

Concerning this clone: No cognate antigen has been identified for it. No base qualities exist here, and no much larger clone lies one base off it.

The CDR3 covers 11 residues, taking in both the cysteine and the phenylalanine. The only DNA kept is the CDR3, 33 bases in frame from the first base. Sequences SGHVS (CDR1) and FQNEAQ (CDR2) are obtained from the germline V gene. Trimming removed 5 bases from V and 4 bases from J, leaving 6 bases between the germline ends. Amplification of TRB CDR3 regions from genomic DNA was performed at survey-level depth using the immunoSEQ two-step multiplex PCR. To estimate template counts and remove amplification bias, each PCR was spiked with synthetic inline TR CDR3 controls covering all V-J pairings. Reads were processed so that amplification and sequencing bias were reduced, and quantification was performed against synthetic TR CDR3 analogs. The published analysis was carried out like this. Raw data were processed in ImmunoSEQ Analyzer, with out-of-frame sequences and CDR3s containing stop codons removed, and genes were named according to IMGT nomenclature. Normalized Shannon entropy, defined as 1 minus Pielou's evenness, was used to summarize repertoire diversity. TRB sequences were treated as identical only when sharing V gene, J gene and CDR3. Public PML clonotypes were CDR3s shared by two or more PML-onset samples but absent earlier, in controls, and in public databases. Position-by-position CDR3 amino acid composition was analyzed in Skylign with the observed count method. This immuneACCESS table, as held by TCRdb, lists in-frame sequences with V and J called but not all clones. Of the missing ones, under half trace to an unresolved V gene in checked studies; the others have no known cause. That table furnishes V, J and clone size, whereas the DNA furnished D and trimming. The table for this sample lists more than 30,000 clones; 92% of them were counted only once. 1.5% to 2.5% of the sample belongs to the ten largest clones.

The time point tag for this specimen amounts to: before natalizumab initiation. All listed patients had previously received interferon beta, and all PML patients were female. Blood samples at T0 were collected prior to the first natalizumab infusion. Ficoll-Hypaque density gradient centrifugation was used to isolate peripheral blood mononuclear cells. Material: PBMCs. The V and J genes are TRBV7-8 and TRBJ2-7; no confident D gene assignment can be made. The receptor was derived from a man aged 25 to 45 with multiple sclerosis. The CDR3 sequence is CASSPGYEQYF. The DNA sequence reads TGTGCCAGCAGCCCCGGGTACGAGCAGTACTTC.